This T cell receptor (beta chain) is drawn from a study of T-cell memory formation after mild COVID-19. The study's findings and limits: Those CD4+ clones that contracted were mainly in CM and EM (CD8+ ones in EMRA).

Details on this clonotype: Antigen unknown.

Germline lookup yields CDR1 LGHNA and CDR2 YSLEER. CDR3 size: 15 residues. Trimming stripped 0 bases from V and 9 bases from J, with 12 bases between. Employing constant-segment primers, 5'RACE generated TCR alpha and TCR beta cDNA libraries bearing sample barcodes and UMIs. TCRdb re-analysed the 5' RACE reads in MiXCR, keeping a single row per CDR3 protein. The sample consists of approximately 290,000 distinct CDR3 sequences, approximately 8% of them appearing once. This sequence was found in a man aged 18 to 30 who had mild COVID-19 (a few samples of this study predate the infection). Cell type and time point are not known. Sequenced: PBMCs or a T cell subset sorted from them (not recorded which). This sequence joins TRBV4-3 and TRBJ1-6; D remains ambiguous. The CDR3 region has the DNA TGCGCCAGCAGCCAAGACTCCACTCCTAGTTCACCCCTCCACTTT. It is translated as CASSQDSTPSSPLHF.